Each of the 15 T cell receptor beta chains below was sequenced from the same sample in a study of T cells in Graves' hyperthyroidism and ophthalmopathy. Researchers amplified the TCR beta CDR3 regions from RNA transcripts. Carried out on the TCR CDR3, a first-round RT-PCR used the HTBI primer set. MiXCR, applied by TCRdb to the multiplex PCR reads, yields one record per CDR3 protein. Of 550,000 to 600,000 distinct CDR3 sequences in the sample, approximately 15% were seen once. The sample taken for sequencing was blood. These receptors all stem from a woman aged 18-29 years with Graves' hyperthyroidism.

The chain employs TRBV5-1 and TRBJ1-2; 8 nucleotides line up with TRBD1. The CDR3 is made up of 14 amino acids. CDR1 is SGHRS and CDR2 is YFSETQ in the germline V gene. J gave up 7 bases and V 4 bases, and 9 bases lay outside the gene matches. CDR3 sequence: CASSLIQGDGGYTF. The CDR3, as DNA: TGCGCCAGCAGCCTAATACAGGGGGACGGTGGCTACACCTTC.

This clonotype was counted ten times or more. V is TRBV30 and J is TRBJ2-5; D is undetermined. This CDR3 contains 11 residues. Germline CDR1 and CDR2: GTSNPN and SVGIG (reference sequence). Trimming removed 3 bases from V and 5 bases from J, with 7 bases in between. The CDR3 sequence: CAWRGSETQYF. In DNA form, the CDR3 reads TGTGCCTGGAGGGGTAGCGAGACCCAGTACTTC.

This clonotype was found many times. V gene TRBV12-3 or TRBV12-4 combines with J gene TRBJ1-2, with a tentative D call TRBD1 (6 bases). V lost 4 bases and J 7 bases, leaving 16 bases between the germline ends. This CDR3 is 14 amino acids long. The CDR3 loop is CASSYEIQGGGYTF. The CDR3, as DNA: TGTGCCAGCAGTTATGAAATACAGGGAGGTGGCTACACCTTC.

The rearrangement uses TRBV12-3 or TRBV12-4 and TRBJ1-5, with 9 bases that match TRBD1. This CDR3 has 16 amino acids. Losses at the gene ends were 2 bases for V and 4 bases for J; bases not matched to a gene: 6. In DNA form, the CDR3 reads TGTGCCAGCAGTTTAACCTGGGACAGGGAAAATCAGCCCCAGCATTTT. As protein: CASSLTWDRENQPQHF.

This clonotype came up a few times. The rearrangement joins TRBV12-3 or TRBV12-4 to TRBJ1-5; D not certain. The CDR3 sequence is 12 residues long. V was pared by 5 bases and J by 9 bases, with 11 bases between. The CDR3 sequence: CASSATQGPQHF. DNA for the CDR3: TGTGCCAGCAGTGCGACCCAAGGGCCCCAGCATTTT.

This clonotype has a handful of counts. V is TRBV6-1 and J is TRBJ2-3, with TRBD2 as a possible D gene (6 bases). Germline-derived CDR1 and CDR2 are MNHNS and SASEGT. This CDR3 is 17 amino acids long. Deletions cut 6 bases from V and 2 bases from J, with 21 bases between. CDR3 DNA sequence: TGTGCCAGCAGCCTCCCGGGAGTCCCGGCTAACACAGATACGCAGTATTTT. Its translation is CASSLPGVPANTDTQYF.

This clonotype occurred many times. The V gene is TRBV7-8, the J gene TRBJ1-2, with D perhaps TRBD1 (5 bases). Trimming pared 5 bases from V and 4 bases from J, leaving 11 bases between. Germline loops: CDR1 SGHVS, CDR2 FQNEAQ. The CDR3 totals 13 residues. The chain's CDR3 is CASSRGDSYGYTF. CDR3 coding DNA: TGTGCCAGCAGCAGAGGGGACTCCTATGGCTACACCTTC.

At least ten counts were recorded for this clonotype. This rearrangement joins TRBV28 to TRBJ1-2; D is possibly TRBD1 (6 bases). The germline CDR1 and CDR2 sequences are MDHEN and SYDVKM. The CDR3 runs to 18 residues. V was shortened by 1 base and J by 2 bases, with 20 bases between the two germline ends. The CDR3 DNA reads TGTGCCAGCAGTTTATCCCCTCCCAGCAGGGGACCGAACTATGGCTACACCTTC. Its protein is CASSLSPPSRGPNYGYTF.

This clonotype was observed many times. The J gene is TRBJ2-3, the V gene TRBV6-1; TRBD2 agrees at 7 bases. V trimming: 2 bases; J trimming: 0 bases; junction bases outside the gene matches: 5. The CDR3 is 16 residues long. Germline V lookup: CDR1 MNHNS, CDR2 SASEGT. CDR3 region: CASSEIIAGSTDTQYF. CDR3 DNA: TGTGCCAGCAGTGAAATAATAGCGGGCAGCACAGATACGCAGTATTTT.

This clonotype was recorded many times. The CDR3 reads CASSQTGTPRNEQFF. CDR3 DNA sequence: TGTGCCAGCAGCCAAACCGGGACCCCCCGGAATGAGCAGTTCTTC. This sequence joins TRBV3-1 and TRBJ2-1; either TRBD1 or TRBD2 may supply D (5 bases each). The CDR3 contains 15 residues. V was pared by 2 bases and J by 7 bases, with 15 bases between. Germline CDR1 and CDR2: LGHDT and YNNKEL (reference sequence).

This clonotype was found many times. This chain links TRBV28 with TRBJ2-5; D assignment may be TRBD1 or TRBD2 (6 bases each). Per the germline V gene, CDR1 is MDHEN and CDR2 is SYDVKM. The V and J ends lost 6 bases and 2 bases respectively, with 13 bases between them. The CDR3 is 14 residues long. The CDR3 region is CASSGGTLQETQYF. CDR3 bases: TGTGCCAGCAGCGGCGGGACACTACAAGAGACCCAGTACTTC.

This clonotype occurred many times. The V call is TRBV11-2, the J call TRBJ2-2; TRBD1 is a possible D gene (5 bases). The V end was cut by 2 bases, the J end by 6 bases, with 22 bases between. CDR3 length: 18 amino acids. Germline CDR1 is SGHAT and CDR2 is FQNNGV. This chain's CDR3 is CASSLRHLGREGPGELFF. CDR3 nucleotide sequence: TGTGCCAGCAGCTTACGTCACCTGGGCAGGGAAGGGCCCGGGGAGCTGTTTTTT.

This clonotype appeared a few times. The rearrangement uses TRBV4-2 and TRBJ1-1; TRBD1 aligns across 9 bases. The CDR3 consists of 14 residues. The J segment lost 8 bases and the V segment lost 3 bases, leaving 7 bases of the junction unmatched. From germline, CDR1 is LGHNA and CDR2 YNFKEQ. Here the CDR3 reads CASSHTAGTGEAFF. CDR3 DNA: TGTGCCAGCAGCCACACCGCGGGGACAGGGGAAGCTTTCTTT.

This clonotype was recorded a few times. The chain is built from TRBV5-1 and TRBJ1-1; no clear D. Trimming stripped 1 base from V and 7 bases from J, with 11 bases between. CDR1 is SGHRS and CDR2 is YFSETQ in the germline V gene. This CDR3 is 13 amino acids long. The CDR3 DNA reads as TGCGCCAGCAGCTTGTTGACAAGCGGTGAAGCTTTCTTT. Translated, it gives CASSLLTSGEAFF.

The chain recombines TRBV6-2 or TRBV6-3 with TRBJ2-2, with TRBD2 identical over 10 bases. Germline trimming cut 3 bases from V and 0 bases from J; bases unmatched to any gene: 4. This CDR3 has 17 amino acids. Germline CDR1 and CDR2: MNHEY and SVGEGT. The CDR3 reads CASSYDSGGPNTGELFF. The CDR3, as DNA: TGTGCCAGCAGTTATGATAGCGGGGGGCCGAACACCGGGGAGCTGTTTTTT.